Sequencing of this T cell receptor (beta chain) was carried out in a study of T cells expressing NK-cell markers. CDR1 and CDR2 (germline): DFQATT, SNEGSKA (reference sequence). The CDR3 has 17 amino acids. Each CDR3 protein gets one entry in TCRdb, which reprocessed the 5' RACE reads and gives no DNA. The sample table sets out 350,000 to 500,000 distinct CDR3 sequences. The rearrangement uses TRBV20-1 and TRBJ1-5; the D call from TCRdb, TRBD1, cannot be confirmed without DNA. Sequenced input: blood T cells: a sorted CD56 or NKG2C T cell subset, CD4+ or CD8+ T cells, or bulk PBMC T cells (not recorded which). This TCR was sampled from a woman between 18 and 75 years old in good health. The CDR3 is CSARVNPAPLSNQPQHF.